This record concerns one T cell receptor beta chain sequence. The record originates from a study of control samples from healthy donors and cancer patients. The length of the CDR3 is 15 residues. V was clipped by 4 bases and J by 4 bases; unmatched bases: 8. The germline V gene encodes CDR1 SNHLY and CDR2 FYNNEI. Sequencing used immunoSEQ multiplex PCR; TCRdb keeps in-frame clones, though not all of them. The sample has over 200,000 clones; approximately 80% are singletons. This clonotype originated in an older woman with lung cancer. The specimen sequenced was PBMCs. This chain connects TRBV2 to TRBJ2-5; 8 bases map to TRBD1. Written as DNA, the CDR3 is TGTGCCAGCAGTGTAGAACAGGGGGTGGGAGAGACCCAGTACTTC. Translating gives CASSVEQGVGETQYF.